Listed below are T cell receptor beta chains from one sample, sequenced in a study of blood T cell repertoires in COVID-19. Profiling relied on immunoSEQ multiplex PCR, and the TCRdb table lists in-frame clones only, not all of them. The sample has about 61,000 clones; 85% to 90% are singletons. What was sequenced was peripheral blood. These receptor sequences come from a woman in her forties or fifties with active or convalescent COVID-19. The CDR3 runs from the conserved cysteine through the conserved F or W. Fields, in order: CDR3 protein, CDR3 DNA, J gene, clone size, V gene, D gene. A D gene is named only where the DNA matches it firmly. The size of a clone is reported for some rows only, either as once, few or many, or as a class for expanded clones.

cdr3_aa: CASSGQGNTEAFF
cdr3_nt: TGTGCCAGCAGTGGACAGGGTAACACTGAAGCTTTCTTT
j_call: TRBJ1-1
clone_size: .
v_call: TRBV2
d_call: TRBD1

cdr3_aa: CAWRRGGDEAFF
cdr3_nt: TGTGCCTGGAGAAGGGGGGGTGATGAAGCTTTCTTT
j_call: TRBJ1-1
clone_size: .
v_call: TRBV30
d_call: .

cdr3_aa: CASSWRSTGELFF
cdr3_nt: TGTGCCAGTAGTTGGCGGAGCACCGGGGAGCTGTTTTTT
j_call: TRBJ2-2
clone_size: .
v_call: TRBV19
d_call: .

cdr3_aa: CASSGGFGGELFF
cdr3_nt: TGTGCCAGCAGCGGCGGGTTTGGCGGGGAGCTGTTTTTT
j_call: TRBJ2-2
clone_size: .
v_call: TRBV5-4
d_call: .

cdr3_aa: CSVETSGTSEQYF
cdr3_nt: TGCAGCGTTGAAACTAGCGGGACTTCTGAGCAGTACTTC
j_call: TRBJ2-7
clone_size: .
v_call: TRBV29-1
d_call: TRBD2

cdr3_aa: CASSPATNEKLFF
cdr3_nt: TGTGCCAGCAGCCCTGCAACTAATGAAAAACTGTTTTTT
j_call: TRBJ1-4
clone_size: once
v_call: TRBV9
d_call: .

cdr3_aa: CASSFTSGDNEQFF
cdr3_nt: TGTGCCAGCAGCTTCACTAGCGGTGACAATGAGCAGTTCTTC
j_call: TRBJ2-1
clone_size: once
v_call: TRBV7-9
d_call: TRBD2

cdr3_aa: CASSEREGQTDTQYF
cdr3_nt: TGTGCCAGCAGTGAGCGGGAGGGCCAAACAGATACGCAGTATTTT
j_call: TRBJ2-3
clone_size: .
v_call: TRBV2
d_call: TRBD2

cdr3_aa: CASGLLAGETQYF
cdr3_nt: TGTGCTAGTGGTTTGCTGGCAGGAGAGACCCAGTACTTC
j_call: TRBJ2-5
clone_size: .
v_call: TRBV12-5
d_call: .

cdr3_aa: CASTLGTSGREETQYF
cdr3_nt: TGTGCCAGTACTCTAGGAACTAGCGGGAGAGAAGAGACCCAGTACTTC
j_call: TRBJ2-5
clone_size: once
v_call: TRBV19
d_call: TRBD2

cdr3_aa: CSARENTEAFF
cdr3_nt: TGCAGTGCCAGGGAGAACACTGAAGCTTTCTTT
j_call: TRBJ1-1
clone_size: once
v_call: TRBV20-1
d_call: .

cdr3_aa: CASSLIPPQSSGANVLTF
cdr3_nt: TGTGCCAGCAGCTTAATTCCGCCACAATCGTCTGGGGCCAACGTCCTGACTTTC
j_call: TRBJ2-6
clone_size: .
v_call: TRBV7-6
d_call: .

cdr3_aa: CASSSDGQFPGANVLTF
cdr3_nt: TGTGCCAGCAGCAGCGACGGACAGTTTCCTGGGGCCAACGTCCTGACTTTC
j_call: TRBJ2-6
clone_size: .
v_call: TRBV13
d_call: .

cdr3_aa: CASAPGQGYGYTF
cdr3_nt: TGTGCCAGCGCTCCGGGACAGGGTTATGGCTACACCTTC
j_call: TRBJ1-2
clone_size: .
v_call: TRBV27
d_call: TRBD1

cdr3_aa: CASSLGQGAGYGYTF
cdr3_nt: TGCGCCAGCAGCTTGGGACAGGGGGCGGGCTATGGCTACACCTTC
j_call: TRBJ1-2
clone_size: .
v_call: TRBV5-1
d_call: TRBD1

cdr3_aa: CASSPGQFYGYTF
cdr3_nt: TGTGCCAGCAGTCCGGGACAGTTCTATGGCTACACCTTC
j_call: TRBJ1-2
clone_size: .
v_call: TRBV12-3/TRBV12-4
d_call: TRBD1

cdr3_aa: CASSLTVPGLAGGVDEQFF
cdr3_nt: TGTGCCAGCAGTTTAACCGTCCCGGGACTAGCGGGAGGGGTGGATGAGCAGTTCTTC
j_call: TRBJ2-1
clone_size: .
v_call: TRBV27
d_call: TRBD2

cdr3_aa: CASSSSRTGAYNEQFF
cdr3_nt: TGTGCCAGCAGCTCGAGTAGGACAGGGGCCTACAATGAGCAGTTCTTC
j_call: TRBJ2-1
clone_size: .
v_call: TRBV11-2
d_call: TRBD1

cdr3_aa: CASSPSLDEQYF
cdr3_nt: TGTGCCAGCAGCCCTAGCCTAGACGAGCAGTACTTC
j_call: TRBJ2-7
clone_size: .
v_call: TRBV12-3/TRBV12-4
d_call: .

cdr3_aa: CASSLLGGGGINNEQFF
cdr3_nt: TGTGCCAGCAGCCTGCTTGGGGGAGGGGGTATCAACAATGAGCAGTTCTTC
j_call: TRBJ2-1
clone_size: .
v_call: TRBV3-1/TRBV3-2
d_call: .